What follows are 24 T cell receptor beta chains derived from one specimen sequenced in a study of CD8+CD57+ T cells in acquired aplastic anemia (dated by TCRdb to the late 2010s). The sequencing machine was an Illumina HiSeq 2000. TCR beta VDJ combination and CDR3 sequence profiling used genomic DNA as the template. TCRdb itself trimmed the public reads at Q25 with fastp, ran MiXCR and retained productive beta chains. Identical CDR3 protein sequences are pooled into one entry, listed with their most common genes and DNA. The sample table contains under 250,000 distinct CDR3 sequences; only one count was recorded for roughly 33% of them. Together, the top ten hold 1.1% of the sample. Specimen: sorted CD4+, CD8+, or CD8+CD57+ T cells (not recorded which) from PBMCs. These receptors all come from a human donor in good health, serving as a control.

The genes are TRBV7-9 and TRBJ2-5; D is unresolved. CDR1 and CDR2 (germline): SEHNR, FQNEAQ (reference sequence). The CDR3 totals 16 residues. V dropped 1 base and J dropped 1 base, with 13 bases sitting between them. CDR3 in amino acids: CASSLVPDNIQETQYF. CDR3 nucleotides: TGTGCCAGCAGCTTAGTCCCTGACAACATCCAAGAGACCCAGTACTTC.

This clonotype was observed once. CDR3 coding DNA: TGTGCCAGTGCGGGGACAGACCAAAATCAGCCCCAGCATTTT. Its translation: CASAGTDQNQPQHF. This chain connects TRBV19 to TRBJ1-5; 7 nucleotides agree with TRBD1. In germline, CDR1 is LNHDA, CDR2 SQIVND (reference sequence). Trimming took 8 bases from V and 4 from J; bases not matched to a gene: 8. The CDR3 spans 14 residues. Combining the CDR3 with reference TRBV19 and TRBJ1-5 gives the whole variable domain DGGITQSPKYLFRKEGQNVTLSCEQNLNHDAMYWYRQDPGQGLRLIYYSQIVNDFQKGDIAEGYSVSREKKESFPLTVTSAQKNPTAFYLCASAGTDQNQPQHFGDGTRLSIL.

The CDR3 protein is CASSQDPPDVRGGYTF. Here the CDR3 DNA reads TGTGCCAGCAGCCAAGATCCGCCGGACGTACGGGGTGGCTACACCTTC. The V gene is TRBV14, the J gene TRBJ1-2, with unresolved D. The germline gives CDR1 SGHDN, CDR2 FVKESK. The germline V and J ends were trimmed by 0 bases and 7 bases, with 18 bases remaining between them. The CDR3 spans 16 residues. The whole variable domain, remainder taken from reference TRBV14 and TRBJ1-2, is EAGVTQFPSHSVIEKGQTVTLRCDPISGHDNLYWYRRVMGKEIKFLLHFVKESKQDESGMPNNRFLAERTGGTYSTLKVQPAELEDSGVYFCASSQDPPDVRGGYTFGSGTRLTVV.

About this clonotype: This may stem from a read error, because a much larger clone lies one nucleotide away. The gene calls are TRBV11-1 and TRBJ2-3; 10 positions agree with TRBD2. There are 15 residues in the CDR3. After removal of 5 bases from V and 8 bases from J, the junction contained 10 bases not matched to a gene. Germline lookup yields CDR1 SGHAT and CDR2 FQDESV (reference sequence). This chain's CDR3 is CASSSSGGPGGTQYF. As DNA, the CDR3 is TGTGCCAGCAGCAGTAGCGGGGGGCCCGGAGGTACGCAGTATTTT.

The chain joins TRBV4-2 to TRBJ2-4; 8 bases match TRBD2. Trimming cost V 0 bases and J 9 bases; bases outside gene matches: 7. CDR3 length: 15 residues. Germline-derived CDR1 and CDR2 are LGHNA and YNFKEQ. CDR3 sequence (DNA): TGTGCCAGCAGCCAAGATGCGGCGGGAGGTAGCATTCAGTACTTC. Its translation: CASSQDAAGGSIQYF.

Only a few counts were recorded for this clonotype. With a much larger clone just one base away, this may be a read error. This rearrangement joins TRBV19 to TRBJ1-6; TRBD1 aligns across 9 bases. In germline, CDR1 is LNHDA, CDR2 SQIVND (reference sequence). The ends lost 9 bases at V and 5 bases at J; junction bases unmatched: 5. The CDR3 has 14 amino acids. The CDR3 protein is CASRTGANNSPLHF. CDR3 in DNA: TGTGCCAGCCGGACAGGGGCTAATAATTCACCCCTCCACTTT.

As concerns this clonotype: A much larger clone differs by one base, so this may be a read error. V and J are TRBV14 and TRBJ2-3, with D maybe TRBD2 (6 bases). The CDR3 consists of 14 residues. Germline values: CDR1 SGHDN, CDR2 FVKESK. This chain's CDR3 is CASSQVGGADTQCF. The CDR3 nucleotides are TGTGCCAGCAGCCAAGTAGGAGGGGCAGATACGCAGTGTTTT.

This clonotype came up a few times. This rearrangement joins TRBV7-3 to TRBJ2-2; 11 bases align to TRBD2. V shed 5 bases, J shed 6 bases, and the junction held 11 bases outside the gene matches. The CDR3 has 17 amino acids. Germline V CDR1 and CDR2: SGHTA, FQGTGA. This CDR3 is CASSPQRVAGGPGELFF. Here the CDR3 DNA reads TGTGCCAGCAGCCCCCAGCGGGTAGCGGGGGGGCCCGGGGAGCTGTTTTTT.

This clonotype has a count of ten or more. The chain recombines TRBV19 with TRBJ2-3, with 11 bases identical to TRBD2. V was pared by 7 bases and J by 9 bases, with 12 bases of the junction left unmatched. The CDR3 length is 15 residues. CDR1 LNHDA and CDR2 SQIVND come from the germline V gene (reference sequence). In DNA, the CDR3 is TGTGCCAGTACCAATAGCGGGAGGGGATACGGGACGCAGTATTTT. This codes for CASTNSGRGYGTQYF.

The chain uses TRBV5-4 and TRBJ2-3; 8 bases are shared with TRBD2. The germline gives CDR1 SGHNT, CDR2 YYREEE (reference sequence). The CDR3 length is 21 residues. Trimming cost V 0 bases and J 0 bases; bases outside gene matches: 18. The CDR3 bases are TGTGCCAGCAGCTTGGTTCCTCGTCGGGTCCTCGCGGGGGGAAGCACAGATACGCAGTATTTT. Translating it yields CASSLVPRRVLAGGSTDTQYF.

The CDR3 spells CASSTPPGHFYEQYF. Written as DNA, the CDR3 is TGTGCCAGCAGTACCCCTCCGGGTCACTTCTACGAGCAGTACTTC. The chain uses TRBV2 and TRBJ2-7; D not resolved. CDR3 length: 15 residues. V was clipped by 5 bases and J by 3 bases, with 17 bases between them. Germline-derived CDR1 and CDR2 are SNHLY and FYNNEI.

The V and J genes are TRBV9 and TRBJ1-2, with 8 bases aligning to TRBD1. This CDR3 contains 12 residues. Germline CDR1 is SGDLS and CDR2 is YYNGEE. The V gene end was trimmed by 7 bases and the J gene end by 3 bases; junction bases not matched to a gene: 2. CDR3 residues: CASEGQDYGYTF. As DNA, the CDR3 is TGTGCCAGCGAGGGACAGGACTATGGCTACACCTTC.

This clonotype has just a few counts. This sequence joins TRBV19 and TRBJ1-2; D call uncertain. Per germline, CDR1 LNHDA and CDR2 SQIVND (reference sequence). V was shortened by 3 bases and J by 0 bases, with 8 bases between the two germline ends. The CDR3 consists of 14 residues. CDR3 nucleotides: TGTGCCAGTAGTATTGATAGAGCTAACTATGGCTACACCTTC. Protein product: CASSIDRANYGYTF.

This clonotype has a count of ten or more. The CDR3 spells CASSLDRETEAFF. DNA for the CDR3: TGCGCCAGCAGCTTGGACAGGGAAACTGAAGCTTTCTTT. V usage is TRBV5-1 and J usage is TRBJ1-1; D possibly corresponds to TRBD1 (6 bases). CDR3 length equals 13 residues. In germline, CDR1 is SGHRS, CDR2 YFSETQ. V was clipped by 0 bases and J by 5 bases, with 8 bases between them.

This clonotype was observed at least ten times. A read error may produce the germline difference seen at one junction end. This chain uses TRBV2 with TRBJ2-7; TRBD1 agrees at 11 bases. The CDR3 consists of 16 residues. CDR1 is SNHLY, CDR2 FYNNEI, per germline. This CDR3 is CASREVTGTGGYEQYF. DNA of the CDR3: TGTGCCAGCAGGGAAGTGACCGGGACAGGGGGGTACGAGCAGTACTTC.

Ten or more counts support this clonotype. This chain links TRBV19 with TRBJ1-2; D uncertain. V was cut by 6 bases and J by 4 bases, with 21 bases left in between. CDR1 and CDR2 from the germline V gene are LNHDA and SQIVND (reference sequence). The length of the CDR3 is 16 residues. The CDR3: CASSIPTRVPGYGYTF. Written as DNA, the CDR3 is TGTGCCAGTAGCATACCGACGAGGGTCCCCGGCTATGGCTACACCTTC. Together with reference TRBV19 and TRBJ1-2, the CDR3 gives the full variable domain: DGGITQSPKYLFRKEGQNVTLSCEQNLNHDAMYWYRQDPGQGLRLIYYSQIVNDFQKGDIAEGYSVSREKKESFPLTVTSAQKNPTAFYLCASSIPTRVPGYGYTFGSGTRLTVV.

The chain carries TRBV11-1 and TRBJ2-7; maybe TRBD1 (6 bases). Germline CDR1 and CDR2: SGHAT and FQDESV (reference sequence). The length of the CDR3 is 17 residues. The V and J ends lost 0 bases and 3 bases respectively, with 18 bases between them. The CDR3 bases are TGTGCCAGCAGCTTAGCGGCAGGGGTTTTGCCCCACTACGAGCAGTACTTC. This encodes CASSLAAGVLPHYEQYF.

V and J are TRBV18 and TRBJ1-1; D perhaps matches TRBD1 (6 bases). V lost 5 bases, J lost 4 bases, and 14 bases lay in between. The CDR3 is made up of 14 amino acids. Germline assignment: CDR1 KGHSH and CDR2 LQKENI. CDR3 sequence: CASSAYGQSTEAFF. The DNA of the CDR3 is TGTGCCAGCTCAGCCTACGGACAGAGCACTGAAGCTTTCTTT.

CDR3 nucleotides: TGCAGCGTTGAATTCCAGGGGGTAGGGGTGACAGATACGCAGTATTTT. Residues: CSVEFQGVGVTDTQYF. The chain joins TRBV29-1 to TRBJ2-3; 7 nucleotides match TRBD1. J was trimmed by 3 bases and V by 2 bases; bases with no gene match: 11. The CDR3 consists of 16 residues. Germline CDR1 and CDR2: SQVTM and ANQGSEA.

This clonotype was seen a few times. This chain connects TRBV18 to TRBJ2-7; D tentatively reads TRBD1 or TRBD2 (6 bases each). This CDR3 is 12 amino acids long. The V and J ends lost 6 bases and 6 bases respectively, with 12 bases between them. Germline values: CDR1 KGHSH, CDR2 LQKENI. The CDR3 is CASSPGGGEQYF. The CDR3 nucleotides read TGTGCCAGCTCCCCAGGAGGGGGCGAGCAGTACTTC.

In its sample, this clonotype was seen a few times. The CDR3 DNA follows: TGTGCCAGCAGCTTAGCAATGGCCGGGACAGGGGGGCCCTATGGCTACACCTTC. It translates to CASSLAMAGTGGPYGYTF. This chain connects TRBV7-9 to TRBJ1-2; TRBD1 matches 11 bases. CDR1 is SEHNR, CDR2 FQNEAQ, per germline (reference sequence). Trimming cost V 0 bases and J 4 bases; bases outside gene matches: 10. The CDR3 sequence is 18 residues long.

With regard to this clonotype: The conserved phenylalanine or tryptophan normally closing the CDR3 is absent here, so this likely arose from a read error. V gene TRBV7-3 combines with J gene TRBJ2-1; 8 nucleotides line up with TRBD2. V dropped 0 bases and J dropped 7; count of bases not matched to a gene: 8. Germline V gene lookup returns CDR1 SGHTA and CDR2 FQGTGA. The CDR3 is 16 residues long. The CDR3 DNA follows: TGTGCCAGCAGCTTAACCGGGAGGGCGAGGAGGAATGAGCAGTTCCTC. Amino acids: CASSLTGRARRNEQFL.

This clonotype has a count of ten or more. The rearrangement joins TRBV19 to TRBJ1-1; 7 nucleotides match TRBD1. Trimming removed 4 bases from V and 4 bases from J; junction bases left unmatched: 3. Germline V gene sequence: CDR1 LNHDA, CDR2 SQIVND (reference sequence). This CDR3 is built from 13 residues. The CDR3 spells CASSNQGGTEAFF. The DNA of the CDR3 is TGTGCCAGTAGTAACCAGGGGGGCACTGAAGCTTTCTTT.

Ten or more counts support this clonotype. The chain employs TRBV14 and TRBJ1-2; D unclear. The V end was cut by 1 base, the J end by 6 bases, with 9 bases between. The CDR3 consists of 13 residues. Germline V CDR1 and CDR2: SGHDN, FVKESK. The CDR3 loop is CASSQAGGHGYTF. The CDR3 nucleotides read TGTGCCAGCAGCCAAGCGGGAGGACATGGCTACACCTTC.